The 28 T cell receptor beta chains given below trace back to one sample, sequenced in a study of cytomegalovirus exposure and HLA in healthy donors. The PCR had 60 Vbeta and 13 Jbeta primers. Clones were read by immunoSEQ multiplex PCR, and TCRdb kept only the in-frame ones, dropping some. The sample gives under 70,000 clones, about 67% of which show up once; around a third is in the top ten. The sequencing sample was made of PBMCs. These receptors all come from a man in his forties in good health and CMV-seropositive.

The V and J genes are TRBV9 and TRBJ2-7, with TRBD1 matching 8 bases. Looked up from germline, CDR1 is SGDLS and CDR2 is YYNGEE. This CDR3 comprises 15 residues. J lost 3 bases, V lost 0 bases, and 5 bases had no gene match. CDR3 region: CASSVGNRGIYEQYF. The CDR3 bases are TGTGCCAGCAGCGTAGGTAACAGGGGGATCTACGAGCAGTACTTC.

The chain joins TRBV6-1 to TRBJ2-6, with 7 bases identical to TRBD2. Germline CDR1 and CDR2: MNHNS and SASEGT. With V trimmed by 5 bases and J by 3 bases, 4 bases remained unmatched. CDR3 length equals 15 residues. The CDR3 spells CASSSPGGGANVLTF. CDR3 bases: TGTGCCAGCAGTTCCCCGGGAGGTGGGGCCAACGTCCTGACTTTC.

V gene TRBV7-9 combines with J gene TRBJ1-1; no clear D. Per germline, CDR1 SEHNR and CDR2 FQNEAQ (reference sequence). The CDR3 sequence is 12 residues long. V was trimmed by 4 bases and J by 8 bases, leaving 11 bases between them. The CDR3: CASSSNSGEAFF. DNA for the CDR3: TGTGCCAGCAGCTCCAACTCAGGAGAAGCTTTCTTT. The full variable domain, in which reference TRBV7-9 and TRBJ1-1 provide the parts outside the CDR3, is DTGVSQNPRHKITKRGQNVTFRCDPISEHNRLYWYRQTLGQGPEFLTYFQNEAQLEKSRLLSDRFSAERPKGSFSTLEIQRTEQGDSAMYLCASSSNSGEAFFGQGTRLTVV.

The V and J genes are TRBV20-1 and TRBJ1-3; D ambiguous. Between the trimmed V and J ends, which lost 6 bases and 2 bases, there was a span of 5 bases. In germline, CDR1 is DFQATT, CDR2 SNEGSKA (reference sequence). This CDR3 region has 11 residues. The CDR3 is CSAGAGNTIYF. The CDR3 DNA reads as TGCAGTGCCGGGGCTGGAAACACCATATATTTT.

This sequence joins TRBV2 and TRBJ1-4, with 11 bases that match TRBD1. Germline CDR1 and CDR2: SNHLY and FYNNEI. The CDR3 covers 15 residues. Germline trimming cut 6 bases from V and 8 bases from J; bases unmatched to any gene: 8. This CDR3 is CASRMTGTGGEKLFF. DNA of the CDR3: TGTGCCAGCAGAATGACCGGGACAGGGGGAGAAAAACTGTTTTTT.

The rearrangement uses TRBV5-1 and TRBJ2-5; no firm D call. CDR3 length: 12 residues. Germline CDR1 SGHRS, CDR2 YFSETQ. Trimming took off 0 bases at V and 4 bases at J, with 4 bases between the two ends. This CDR3 reads CASSLDSETQYF. The CDR3 region has the DNA TGCGCCAGCAGCTTGGACTCAGAGACCCAGTACTTC.

This clone was detected a few times. The V call is TRBV25-1, the J call TRBJ1-3; a possible D gene is TRBD1 (6 bases). The CDR3 is 13 residues long. Per germline, CDR1 MGHDK and CDR2 SYGVNS. Deletions cut 5 bases from V and 4 bases from J, with 9 bases between. The CDR3 region has the DNA TGTGCCAGCAGTACAGGGCCCGGAAACACCATATATTTT. Its translation: CASSTGPGNTIYF.

V and J are TRBV5-1 and TRBJ2-2; 7 bases fit TRBD1. The CDR3 is made up of 15 amino acids. Germline V gene data show CDR1 as SGHRS and CDR2 as YFSETQ. The ends lost 1 base at V and 5 bases at J; junction bases unmatched: 5. CDR3 coding DNA: TGCGCCAGCAGCTTGAGCAGGGGGAAAACCGGGGAGCTGTTTTTT. It codes for CASSLSRGKTGELFF.

This chain joins TRBV7-2 and TRBJ1-2; TRBD1 agrees at 8 bases. With V trimmed by 5 bases and J by 4 bases, 6 bases remained unmatched. CDR3 length equals 14 residues. Germline CDR1 reads SGHTA; CDR2 reads FQGNSA. The CDR3 bases are TGTGCCAGCAGCCCGGGACAGGTGCCCTATGGCTACACCTTC. Translating it yields CASSPGQVPYGYTF.

V and J are TRBV4-3 and TRBJ2-3; TRBD2 is a possible D gene (5 bases). V dropped 1 base and J dropped 6 bases, with 14 bases sitting between them. The CDR3 consists of 15 residues. From germline, CDR1 is LGHNA and CDR2 YSLEER. Here the CDR3 reads CASSQVEIRRDTQYF. CDR3 sequence (DNA): TGCGCCAGCAGCCAAGTTGAAATACGGAGGGATACGCAGTATTTT.

The rearrangement links TRBV5-1 to TRBJ1-2, with D hard to call. V was shortened by 5 bases and J by 2 bases, with 10 bases between the two germline ends. Germline lookup yields CDR1 SGHRS and CDR2 YFSETQ. The CDR3 contains 13 residues. This CDR3 is CASRPQANYGYTF. The CDR3, as DNA: TGCGCCAGCAGGCCCCAGGCAAACTATGGCTACACCTTC.

The rearrangement uses TRBV29-1 and TRBJ1-2; D remains ambiguous. Trimming pared 2 bases from V and 4 bases from J, leaving 14 bases between. CDR1 and CDR2 from the germline V gene are SQVTM and ANQGSEA. The CDR3 spans 14 residues. CDR3 protein: CSVERSEGSYGYTF. In DNA form, the CDR3 reads TGCAGCGTTGAAAGGTCCGAGGGTTCCTATGGCTACACCTTC.

This chain joins TRBV9 and TRBJ2-3; the D is unclear. This CDR3 region has 12 residues. V was shortened by 3 bases and J by 4 bases, with 6 bases between the two germline ends. In germline, CDR1 is SGDLS, CDR2 YYNGEE. This chain's CDR3 is CASSASSDTQYF. CDR3 nucleotides: TGTGCCAGCAGCGCCTCCTCAGATACGCAGTATTTT.

The V call is TRBV5-1, the J call TRBJ1-1; TRBD1 matches at 10 bases. V trimming: 0 bases; J trimming: 1 base; junction bases outside the gene matches: 12. CDR3 length: 19 residues. Looked up from germline, CDR1 is SGHRS and CDR2 is YFSETQ. The CDR3 coding sequence is TGCGCCAGCAGCTTGGATGGGACAGGGGTCGCTGGGCAGAACACTGAAGCTTTCTTT. This gives the protein CASSLDGTGVAGQNTEAFF.

The gene calls are TRBV6-4 and TRBJ1-5; 7 nucleotides agree with TRBD1. V shed 2 bases, J shed 5 bases, and the junction held 6 bases outside the gene matches. CDR1 is MRHNA and CDR2 is SNTAGT in the germline V gene. The CDR3 has 15 amino acids. CDR3 nucleotide sequence: TGTGCCAGCAGTGACGCCAGGGGGACCCATCAGCCCCAGCATTTT. This encodes CASSDARGTHQPQHF.

Notes on this clone: The same CDR3 arises from other DNA sequences in this sample as well. V is TRBV5-1 and J is TRBJ1-2; possibly TRBD1 for D (5 bases). Germline lookup yields CDR1 SGHRS and CDR2 YFSETQ. With 4 bases removed from V and 4 bases from J, the gap between germline ends came to 23 bases. The CDR3 has 17 residues. The CDR3 DNA is TGCGCCAGCAGCCTGCGGACGGGACTCGGAAGTAGCTATGGCTACACCTTC. Translating gives CASSLRTGLGSSYGYTF.

This rearrangement joins TRBV29-1 to TRBJ2-7; TRBD1 agrees at 12 bases. The V and J ends lost 3 bases and 4 bases, in that order; junction bases with no gene match: 4. The germline V gene encodes CDR1 SQVTM and CDR2 ANQGSEA. The CDR3 consists of 14 residues. CDR3 sequence reads: CSVEGQGANYEQYF. The CDR3 DNA reads TGCAGCGTTGAGGGACAGGGGGCGAATTACGAGCAGTACTTC.

This rearrangement joins TRBV6-6 to TRBJ2-7; D gene unclear. Germline-derived CDR1 and CDR2 are MNHNY and SVGAGI (reference sequence). V lost 7 bases and J 4 bases, leaving 14 bases between the germline ends. The CDR3 contains 13 residues. The CDR3 region has the DNA TGTGCCAGCAAATTGGGCGCCAGTTACGAGCAGTACTTC. This sequence encodes CASKLGASYEQYF.

CDR3 bases: TGTGCCAGTAGTGTCCAGGGGGATCAGCCCCAGCATTTT. Its translation is CASSVQGDQPQHF. The chain combines TRBV19 with TRBJ1-5; 7 bases agree with TRBD1. This CDR3 is 13 amino acids long. Germline-derived CDR1 and CDR2 are LNHDA and SQIVND (reference sequence). J gave up 5 bases and V 5 bases, and 3 bases lay outside the gene matches.

The V call is TRBV29-1, the J call TRBJ2-3; D is perhaps TRBD2 (5 bases). The CDR3 covers 13 residues. Trimming removed 3 bases at V and 0 bases at J, with 7 bases between. Looked up from germline, CDR1 is SQVTM and CDR2 is ANQGSEA. The CDR3 DNA sequence: TGCAGCGTTGACAGGACTAGCACAGATACGCAGTATTTT. It encodes CSVDRTSTDTQYF.

The chain has TRBV2 and TRBJ2-5, with D perhaps TRBD1 (6 bases). V lost 6 bases, J lost 5 bases, and 10 bases lay in between. Germline-derived CDR1 and CDR2 are SNHLY and FYNNEI. The CDR3 has 12 amino acids. For the CDR3, the DNA is TGTGCCAGCAGGGGGGCCGGGGAGACCCAGTACTTC. Residues: CASRGAGETQYF.

This rearrangement joins TRBV5-4 to TRBJ2-7; 9 positions match TRBD2. Germline CDR1 and CDR2: SGHNT and YYREEE (reference sequence). The CDR3 spans 15 residues. The J segment lost 8 bases and the V segment lost 4 bases, leaving 13 bases of the junction unmatched. The CDR3 region is CASSEGAGGTFKQYF. The CDR3 region has the DNA TGTGCCAGCAGCGAGGGTGCGGGGGGGACTTTTAAGCAGTACTTC.

This clone was counted a few times. The chain has TRBV5-1 and TRBJ1-3; D gene unclear. V gave up 0 bases and J gave up 0 bases, with 7 bases separating them. Germline CDR1 and CDR2: SGHRS and YFSETQ. CDR3 length equals 15 residues. CDR3 sequence: CASSLGTSSGNTIYF. In DNA form, the CDR3 reads TGCGCCAGCAGCTTGGGTACAAGCTCTGGAAACACCATATATTTT.

The chain couples TRBV7-8 to TRBJ2-7; 7 nucleotides agree with TRBD1. The V gene's germline CDR1 is SGHVS and CDR2 FQNEAQ. This CDR3 spans 16 amino acids. Trimming removed 1 base from V and 4 bases from J; junction bases left unmatched: 10. Written as DNA, the CDR3 is TGTGCCAGCAGCTTAGGCCTGCTCGGGACAGTTTACGAGCAGTACTTC. Residues: CASSLGLLGTVYEQYF.

The chain recombines TRBV30 with TRBJ2-5; D is unresolved. The CDR3 runs to 13 residues. Germline CDR1 GTSNPN, CDR2 SVGIG (reference sequence). The V and J ends lost 0 bases and 3 bases respectively, with 8 bases between them. Here the CDR3 reads CAWSVHLKETQYF. For the CDR3, the DNA is TGTGCCTGGAGTGTACATCTCAAAGAGACCCAGTACTTC.

This chain uses TRBV7-8 with TRBJ2-1; TRBD2 is a possible D gene (5 bases). CDR1 SGHVS and CDR2 FQNEAQ come from the germline V gene. This CDR3 contains 15 residues. V lost 0 bases, J lost 5 bases, and 11 bases lay in between. This CDR3 reads CASSLAVSANNEQFF. The CDR3 bases are TGTGCCAGCAGCTTAGCAGTTAGCGCAAACAATGAGCAGTTCTTC.

This chain joins TRBV7-9 and TRBJ1-1; a weak D match, TRBD1 (6 bases). V was trimmed by 4 bases and J by 2 bases, leaving 11 bases between them. Germline V CDR1 and CDR2: SEHNR, FQNEAQ (reference sequence). The CDR3 consists of 14 residues. CDR3 sequence: CASSSTGFNTEAFF. CDR3 nucleotides: TGTGCCAGCAGCTCGACAGGCTTTAACACTGAAGCTTTCTTT.

This sequence joins TRBV7-2 and TRBJ1-1; TRBD1 is a possible D gene (5 bases). Per germline, CDR1 SGHTA and CDR2 FQGNSA. The CDR3 covers 14 residues. Trimming stripped 5 bases from V and 3 bases from J, with 13 bases between. The CDR3 DNA follows: TGTGCCAGCAGCCTACTCCCGGGGGACACTGAAGCTTTCTTT. This sequence encodes CASSLLPGDTEAFF.